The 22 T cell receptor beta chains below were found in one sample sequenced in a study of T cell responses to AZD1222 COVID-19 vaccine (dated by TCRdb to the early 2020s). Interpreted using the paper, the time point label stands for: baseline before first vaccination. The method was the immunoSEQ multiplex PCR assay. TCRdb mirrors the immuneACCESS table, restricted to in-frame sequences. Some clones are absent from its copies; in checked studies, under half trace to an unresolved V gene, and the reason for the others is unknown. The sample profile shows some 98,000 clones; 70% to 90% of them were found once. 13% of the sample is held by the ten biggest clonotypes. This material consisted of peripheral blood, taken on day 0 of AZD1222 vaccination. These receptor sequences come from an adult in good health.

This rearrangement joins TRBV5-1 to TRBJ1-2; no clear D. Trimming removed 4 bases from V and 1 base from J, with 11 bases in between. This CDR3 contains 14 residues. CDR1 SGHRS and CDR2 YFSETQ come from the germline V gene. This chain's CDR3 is CASSPQTVNYGYTF. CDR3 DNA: TGCGCCAGCAGCCCTCAAACAGTTAACTATGGCTACACCTTC.

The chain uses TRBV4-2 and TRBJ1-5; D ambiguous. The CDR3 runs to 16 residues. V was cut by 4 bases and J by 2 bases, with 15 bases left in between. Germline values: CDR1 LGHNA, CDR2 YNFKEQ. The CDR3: CASSPEVTEGNQPQHF. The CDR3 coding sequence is TGTGCCAGCAGCCCCGAGGTCACGGAAGGCAATCAGCCCCAGCATTTT.

The CDR3: CASSQASANTEAFF. The CDR3 nucleotides read TGTGCCAGCAGCCAAGCTTCGGCGAACACTGAAGCTTTCTTT. The V gene is TRBV3-1 (or the pseudogene TRBV3-2), the J gene TRBJ1-1; D not certain. The V gene lost 1 base and the J gene lost 1 base, with 7 bases spanning the gap. Germline lookup yields CDR1 LGHDT and CDR2 YNNKEL (reference sequence). This CDR3 is 14 amino acids long.

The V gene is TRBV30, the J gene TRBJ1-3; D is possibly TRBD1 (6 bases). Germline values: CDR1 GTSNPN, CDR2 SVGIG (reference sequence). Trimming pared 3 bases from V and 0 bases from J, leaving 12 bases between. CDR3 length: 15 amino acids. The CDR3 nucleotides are TGTGCCTGGAGCCGGACAGTCCGCTCTGGAAACACCATATATTTT. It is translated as CAWSRTVRSGNTIYF.

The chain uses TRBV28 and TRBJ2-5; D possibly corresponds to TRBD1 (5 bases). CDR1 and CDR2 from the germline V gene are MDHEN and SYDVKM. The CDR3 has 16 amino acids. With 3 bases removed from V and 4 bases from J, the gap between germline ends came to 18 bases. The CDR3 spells CASSLVYGRVRETQYF. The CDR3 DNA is TGTGCCAGCAGTTTGGTCTACGGCAGGGTTCGAGAGACCCAGTACTTC.

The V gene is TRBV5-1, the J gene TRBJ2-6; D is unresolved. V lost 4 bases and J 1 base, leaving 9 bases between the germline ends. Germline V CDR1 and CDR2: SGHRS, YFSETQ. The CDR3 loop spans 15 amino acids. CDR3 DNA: TGCGCCAGCAGCCACCGCACTTCTGGGGCCAACGTCCTGACTTTC. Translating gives CASSHRTSGANVLTF. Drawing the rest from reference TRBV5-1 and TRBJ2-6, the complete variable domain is KAGVTQTPRYLIKTRGQQVTLSCSPISGHRSVSWYQQTPGQGLQFLFEYFSETQRNKGNFPGRFSGRQFSNSRSEMNVSTLELGDSALYLCASSHRTSGANVLTFGAGSRLTVL.

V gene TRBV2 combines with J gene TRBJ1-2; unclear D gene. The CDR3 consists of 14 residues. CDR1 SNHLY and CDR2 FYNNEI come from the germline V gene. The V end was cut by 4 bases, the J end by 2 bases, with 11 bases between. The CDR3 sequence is CASSAFTENYGYTF. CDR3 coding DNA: TGTGCCAGCAGTGCCTTCACGGAGAACTATGGCTACACCTTC.

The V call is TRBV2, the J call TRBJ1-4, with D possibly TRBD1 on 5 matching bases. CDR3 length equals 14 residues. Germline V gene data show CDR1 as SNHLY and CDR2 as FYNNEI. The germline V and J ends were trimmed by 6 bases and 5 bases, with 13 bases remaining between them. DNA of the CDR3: TGTGCCAGCAGCCCCAGGGTTAACAATGAAAAACTGTTTTTT. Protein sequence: CASSPRVNNEKLFF.

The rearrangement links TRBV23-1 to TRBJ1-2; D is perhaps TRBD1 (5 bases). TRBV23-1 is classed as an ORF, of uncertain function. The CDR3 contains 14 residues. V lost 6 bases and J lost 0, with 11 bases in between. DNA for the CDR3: TGCGCCAGCAGGAGGGGAGGGGCTAACTATGGCTACACCTTC. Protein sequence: CASRRGGANYGYTF.

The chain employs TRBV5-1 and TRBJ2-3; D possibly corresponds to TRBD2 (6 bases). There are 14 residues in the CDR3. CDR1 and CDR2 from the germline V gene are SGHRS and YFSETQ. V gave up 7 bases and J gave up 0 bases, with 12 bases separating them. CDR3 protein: CASSLGGSTDTQYF. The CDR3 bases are TGCGCCAGCTCGCTCGGGGGAAGCACAGATACGCAGTATTTT.

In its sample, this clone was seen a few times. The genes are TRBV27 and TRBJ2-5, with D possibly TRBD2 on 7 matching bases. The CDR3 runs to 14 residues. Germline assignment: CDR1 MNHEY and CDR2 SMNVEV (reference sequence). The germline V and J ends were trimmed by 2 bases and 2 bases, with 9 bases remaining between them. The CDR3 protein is CASSLRGAQETQYF. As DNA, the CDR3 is TGTGCCAGCAGTTTACGGGGGGCGCAAGAGACCCAGTACTTC.

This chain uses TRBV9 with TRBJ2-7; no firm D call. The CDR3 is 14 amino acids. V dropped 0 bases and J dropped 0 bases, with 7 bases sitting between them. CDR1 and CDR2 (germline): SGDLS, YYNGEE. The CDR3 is CASSVGGSSYEQYF. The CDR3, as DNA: TGTGCCAGCAGCGTAGGCGGTAGCTCCTACGAGCAGTACTTC. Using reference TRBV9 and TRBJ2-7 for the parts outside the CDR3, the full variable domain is DSGVTQTPKHLITATGQRVTLRCSPRSGDLSVYWYQQSLDQGLQFLIQYYNGEERAKGNILERFSAQQFPDLHSELNLSSLELGDSALYFCASSVGGSSYEQYFGPGTRLTVT.

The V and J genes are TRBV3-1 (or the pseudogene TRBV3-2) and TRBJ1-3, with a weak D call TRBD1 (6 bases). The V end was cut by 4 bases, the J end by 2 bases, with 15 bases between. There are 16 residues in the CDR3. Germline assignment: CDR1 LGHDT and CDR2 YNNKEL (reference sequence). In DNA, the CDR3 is TGTGCCAGCAGCCTAGAATTAGGGGGGGCTGGAAACACCATATATTTT. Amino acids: CASSLELGGAGNTIYF.

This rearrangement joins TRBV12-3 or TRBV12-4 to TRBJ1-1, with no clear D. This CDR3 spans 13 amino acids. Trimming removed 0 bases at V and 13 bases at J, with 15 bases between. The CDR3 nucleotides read TGTGCCAGCAGTTTAGCGATTTCCGCAATGGGTTTCTTT. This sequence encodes CASSLAISAMGFF.

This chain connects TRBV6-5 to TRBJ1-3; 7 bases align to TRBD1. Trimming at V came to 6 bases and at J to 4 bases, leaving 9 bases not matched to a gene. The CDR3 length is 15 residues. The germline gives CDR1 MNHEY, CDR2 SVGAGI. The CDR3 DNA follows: TGTGCCAGCAGGACCCCGGGACAGCTGGGAAACACCATATATTTT. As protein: CASRTPGQLGNTIYF.

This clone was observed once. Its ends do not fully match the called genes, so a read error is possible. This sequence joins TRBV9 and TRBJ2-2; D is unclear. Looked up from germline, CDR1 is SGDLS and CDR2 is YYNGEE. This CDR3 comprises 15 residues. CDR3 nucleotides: TGTGCCAGCAGCGTAGAGCAGGCGAACGCCGGGGAGCTGTTTTTT. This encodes CASSVEQANAGELFF.

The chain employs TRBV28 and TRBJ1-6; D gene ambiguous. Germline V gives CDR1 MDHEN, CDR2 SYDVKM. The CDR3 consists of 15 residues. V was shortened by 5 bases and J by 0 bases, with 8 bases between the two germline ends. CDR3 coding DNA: TGTGCCAGCAGTACACAAGACTCCTATAATTCACCCCTCCACTTT. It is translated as CASSTQDSYNSPLHF.

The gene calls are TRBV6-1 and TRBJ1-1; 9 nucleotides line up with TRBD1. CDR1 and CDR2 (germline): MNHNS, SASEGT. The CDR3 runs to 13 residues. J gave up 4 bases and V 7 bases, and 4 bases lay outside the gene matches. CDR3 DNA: TGTGCCAGCAACTGGGACAGGGTCACTGAAGCTTTCTTT. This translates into CASNWDRVTEAFF.

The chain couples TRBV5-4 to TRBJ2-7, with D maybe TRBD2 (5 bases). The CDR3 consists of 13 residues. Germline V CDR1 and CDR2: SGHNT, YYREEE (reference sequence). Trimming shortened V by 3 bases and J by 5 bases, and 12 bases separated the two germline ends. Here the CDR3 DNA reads TGTGCCAGCAGCTGGACGGTCGGGGACGAGCAGTACTTC. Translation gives CASSWTVGDEQYF. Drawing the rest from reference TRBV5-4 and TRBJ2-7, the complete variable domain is ETGVTQSPTHLIKTRGQQVTLRCSSQSGHNTVSWYQQALGQGPQFIFQYYREEENGRGNFPPRFSGLQFPNYSSELNVNALELDDSALYLCASSWTVGDEQYFGPGTRLTVT.

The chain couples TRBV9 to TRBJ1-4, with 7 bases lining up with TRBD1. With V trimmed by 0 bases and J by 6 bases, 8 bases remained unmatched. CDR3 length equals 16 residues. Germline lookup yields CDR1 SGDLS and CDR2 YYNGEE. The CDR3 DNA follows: TGTGCCAGCAGCGTAGTCCCCAGGGGGGAACATGAAAAACTGTTTTTT. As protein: CASSVVPRGEHEKLFF.

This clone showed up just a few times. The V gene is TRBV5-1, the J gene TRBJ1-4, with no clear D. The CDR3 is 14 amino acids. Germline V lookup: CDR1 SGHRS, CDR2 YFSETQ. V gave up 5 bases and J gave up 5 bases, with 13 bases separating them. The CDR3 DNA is TGCGCCAGCAGGACCGGGCCTCGCAATGAAAAACTGTTTTTT. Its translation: CASRTGPRNEKLFF.

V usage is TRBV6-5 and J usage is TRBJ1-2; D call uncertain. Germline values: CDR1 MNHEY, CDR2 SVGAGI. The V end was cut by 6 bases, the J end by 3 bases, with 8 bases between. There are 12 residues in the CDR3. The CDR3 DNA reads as TGTGCCAGCAGCGAGTCGGACTATGGCTACACCTTC. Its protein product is CASSESDYGYTF.